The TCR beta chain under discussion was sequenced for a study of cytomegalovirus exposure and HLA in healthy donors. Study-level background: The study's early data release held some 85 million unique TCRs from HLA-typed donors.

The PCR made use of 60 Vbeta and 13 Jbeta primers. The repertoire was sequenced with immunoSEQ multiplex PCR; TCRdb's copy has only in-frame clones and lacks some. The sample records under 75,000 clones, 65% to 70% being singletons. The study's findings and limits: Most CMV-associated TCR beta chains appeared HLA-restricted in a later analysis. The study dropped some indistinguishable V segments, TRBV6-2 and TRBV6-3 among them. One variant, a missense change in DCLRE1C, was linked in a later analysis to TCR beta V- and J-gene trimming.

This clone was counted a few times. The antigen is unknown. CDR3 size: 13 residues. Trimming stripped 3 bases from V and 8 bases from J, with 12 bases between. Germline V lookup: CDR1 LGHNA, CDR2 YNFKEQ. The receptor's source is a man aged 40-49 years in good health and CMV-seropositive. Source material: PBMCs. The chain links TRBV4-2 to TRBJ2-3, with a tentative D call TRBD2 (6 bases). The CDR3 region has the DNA TGTGCCAGCAGCCAGTCCGGGGGAGGTACGCAGTATTTT. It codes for CASSQSGGGTQYF.